This T cell receptor beta chain was documented in a study of blood T cell repertoires in COVID-19. For the study at large: The cDNA or gDNA used as material had been derived from T cells, B-cell-depleted T cells, or PBMCs.

This CDR3 spans 15 amino acids. Germline CDR1 MRHNA, CDR2 SNTAGT. V gave up 0 bases and J gave up 10 bases; unmatched junction bases: 6. Authors' analysis steps: It was from reference gene primer amplification that nucleated cell counts were estimated. Produced via immunoSEQ multiplex PCR; TCRdb's table is partial and in-frame only. That table supplies the V and J calls and clone size; D and trimming were determined from the DNA. The table records 150,000 or so clones, around 83% of them present only once. The chain recombines TRBV6-4 with TRBJ2-1, with 10 bases lining up with TRBD1. The TCR was taken from a woman aged 55 to 70 with COVID-19, enrolled during active disease. The sample comprised peripheral blood. The CDR3 DNA sequence: TGTGCCAGCAGTGACTCGGGGACAGGGGTGGGCGAGCAGTTCTTC. It is translated as CASSDSGTGVGEQFF.